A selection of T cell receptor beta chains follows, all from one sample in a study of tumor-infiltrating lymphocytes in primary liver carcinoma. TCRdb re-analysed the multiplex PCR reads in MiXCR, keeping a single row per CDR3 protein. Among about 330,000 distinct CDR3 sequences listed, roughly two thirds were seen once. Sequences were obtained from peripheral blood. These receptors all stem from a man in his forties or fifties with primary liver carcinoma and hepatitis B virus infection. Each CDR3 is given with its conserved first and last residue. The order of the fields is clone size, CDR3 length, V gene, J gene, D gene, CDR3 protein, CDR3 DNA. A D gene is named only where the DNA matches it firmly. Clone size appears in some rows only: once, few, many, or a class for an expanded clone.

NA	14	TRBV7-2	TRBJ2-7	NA	CASSRATGDNEQYF	TGTGCCAGCAGCCGCGCGACAGGAGACAACGAGCAGTACTTC
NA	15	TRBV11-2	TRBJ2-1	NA	CASSLDRDRYNEYFF	TGTGCCAGCAGCTTAGATCGGGACCGCTACAATGAGTACTTCTTC
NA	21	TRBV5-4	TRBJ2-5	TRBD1	CASSPDRGFGPYTVLEETQYF	TGTGCTAGCAGCCCGGACAGGGGTTTTGGGCCGTACACGGTTTTAGAAGAGACCCAGTACTTC
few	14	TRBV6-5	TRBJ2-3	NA	CASSLRSSTDTQYF	TGTGCCAGCAGTTTGCGATCTAGCACAGATACGCAGTATTTT
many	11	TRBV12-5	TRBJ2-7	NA	CASGLGGEQYF	TGTGCTAGTGGTTTGGGCGGCGAGCAGTACTTC
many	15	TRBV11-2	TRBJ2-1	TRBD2	CASSALAGAYNEQFF	TGTGCCAGCAGCGCACTAGCGGGAGCCTACAATGAGCAGTTCTTC
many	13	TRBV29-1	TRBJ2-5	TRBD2	CSVSSGRIETQYF	TGCAGCGTTTCTAGCGGGAGAATAGAGACCCAGTACTTC
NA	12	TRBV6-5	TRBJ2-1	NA	CATSQNRAEQFF	TGTGCCACCAGTCAAAACAGGGCTGAGCAGTTCTTC
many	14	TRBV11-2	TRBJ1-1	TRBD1	CASIRDRGFREAFF	TGTGCCAGCATCCGGGACAGGGGATTTAGGGAAGCTTTCTTT
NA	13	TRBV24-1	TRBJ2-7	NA	CATSDRGQGEQYF	TGTGCCACCAGTGACCGGGGACAAGGCGAGCAGTACTTC
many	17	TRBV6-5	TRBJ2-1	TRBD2	CASRALSGLAGDNEQFF	TGTGCCAGCAGGGCTTTAAGCGGACTAGCGGGGGACAATGAGCAGTTCTTC
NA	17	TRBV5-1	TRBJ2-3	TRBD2	CASSLLGLGGEGDTQYF	TGCGCCAGCAGCTTATTGGGACTAGGGGGAGAGGGAGATACGCAGTATTTT
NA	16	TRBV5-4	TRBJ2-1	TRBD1	CASSTGTGLSYNGQFF	TGTGCCAGCAGCACCGGGACAGGGCTATCCTACAATGGGCAGTTCTTC
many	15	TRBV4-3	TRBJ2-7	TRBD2	CASSQGLAGAREQYF	TGCGCCAGCAGCCAAGGACTAGCGGGAGCTAGGGAGCAGTACTTC
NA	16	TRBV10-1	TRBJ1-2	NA	CASGEGDGRSPYGYTF	TGCGCCAGCGGTGAAGGGGATGGCAGGAGTCCCTATGGCTACACCTTC
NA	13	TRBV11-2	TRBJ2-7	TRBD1	CASSLNEGADQYF	TGCGCCAGCAGCTTAAATGAGGGGGCCGATCAGTACTTC
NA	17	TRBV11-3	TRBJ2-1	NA	CASGPNFLEGSYNEQFF	TGTGCCAGCGGCCCTAACTTCCTAGAAGGGTCCTACAATGAGCAGTTCTTC
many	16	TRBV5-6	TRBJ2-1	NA	CASSSDPGPTFNEQFF	TGTGCCAGCAGCTCCGATCCGGGACCAACTTTCAATGAGCAGTTCTTC
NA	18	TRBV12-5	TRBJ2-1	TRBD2	CASGLVLGTSGRVNEQFF	TGTGCTAGTGGTTTGGTACTAGGGACTAGCGGGAGAGTAAATGAGCAGTTCTTC
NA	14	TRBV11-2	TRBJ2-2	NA	CASRLEPITGELVF	TGTGCCAGCAGATTAGAGCCGATCACCGGGGAGCTGGTTTTT
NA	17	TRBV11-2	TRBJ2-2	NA	CASSLDGLHVHTGELFF	TGTGCCAGCAGCTTAGACGGCTTGCATGTTCACACCGGGGAGCTGTTTTTT
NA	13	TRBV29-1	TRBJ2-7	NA	CSVEVQASSEQHF	TGCAGCGTTGAGGTTCAGGCCTCCTCCGAGCAGCACTTC
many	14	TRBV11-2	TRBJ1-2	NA	CASGGVRDLYGYTF	TGTGCCAGCGGGGGGGTCCGGGACCTCTATGGCTACACCTTC
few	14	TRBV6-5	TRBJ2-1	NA	CASSYQTSFNEQFF	TGTGCCAGCAGTTACCAGACTAGTTTTAATGAGCAGTTCTTC
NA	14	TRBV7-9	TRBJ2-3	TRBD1	CASRGQGDDQPQYF	TGTGCCAGCAGGGGACAGGGTGATGATCAGCCCCAGTATTTT
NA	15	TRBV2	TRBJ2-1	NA	CASSEEGRAYNEQFF	TGTGCCAGCAGTGAAGAGGGTAGGGCCTACAATGAGCAGTTCTTC
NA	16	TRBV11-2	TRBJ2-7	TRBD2	CTSSLGVGRNPIEQYF	TGTACCAGTAGCTTAGGGGTCGGGAGGAACCCTATCGAGCAGTACTTC
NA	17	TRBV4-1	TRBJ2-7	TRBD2	CASTQGLAGGYGAEQYF	TGCGCCAGCACCCAAGGGTTAGCGGGAGGCTACGGGGCCGAGCAGTACTTC
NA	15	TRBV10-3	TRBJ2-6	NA	CAISASDSGANVLTF	TGTGCCATCAGTGCTTCCGACTCTGGGGCCAACGTCCTGACTTTC
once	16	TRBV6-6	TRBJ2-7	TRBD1	CASSYSRDREHGEQYF	TGTGCCAGCAGTTACTCGAGGGACAGGGAACACGGCGAGCAGTACTTC
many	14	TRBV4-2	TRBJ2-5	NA	CASSQGGHQETQYF	TGTGCCAGCAGCCAAGGAGGGCACCAAGAGACCCAGTACTTC
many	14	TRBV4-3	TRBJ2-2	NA	CASSHTVNTGELFF	TGCGCCAGCAGCCATACGGTGAACACCGGGGAGCTGTTTTTT
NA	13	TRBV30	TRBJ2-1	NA	CAWSVNVGGEQFF	TGTGCCTGGAGTGTAAATGTGGGCGGTGAGCAGTTCTTT
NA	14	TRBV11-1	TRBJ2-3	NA	CASSWGGPTDTQYF	TGTGCCAGCAGCTGGGGCGGGCCCACAGATACGCAGTATTTT
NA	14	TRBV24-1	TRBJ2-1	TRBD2	CATGLAGVHNEQFF	TGTGCCACAGGACTAGCGGGAGTCCACAATGAGCAGTTCTTC
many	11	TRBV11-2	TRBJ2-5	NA	CASSLVETQYF	TGTGCCAGCAGCTTGGTCGAGACCCAGTACTTC
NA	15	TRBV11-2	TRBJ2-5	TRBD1	CASISYRTGGETQYF	TGTGCCAGCATCAGCTACAGGACAGGGGGGGAGACCCAGTACTTT
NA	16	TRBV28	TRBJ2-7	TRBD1	CASSLILFGTGYEQYF	TGTGCCAGCAGTTTAATTCTTTTCGGGACAGGGTACGAGCAGTACTTC
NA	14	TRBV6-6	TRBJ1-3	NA	CASSYPGSGNTIYF	TGTGCCAGCAGTTACCCAGGGTCTGGAAACACCATATATTTT
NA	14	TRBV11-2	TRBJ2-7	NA	CASSLLGHGYEQYF	TGTGCCAGCAGCTTACTGGGACATGGTTACGAGCAGTACTTC
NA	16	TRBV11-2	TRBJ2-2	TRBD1	CASSPPGTGNNGELFF	TGTGCCAGCAGTCCTCCCGGGACAGGGAACAACGGGGAGCTGTTTTTT
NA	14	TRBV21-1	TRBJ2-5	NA	CASSKMTGRETQYF	TGTGCCAGCAGCAAAATGACAGGGCGGGAGACCCAGTACTTC
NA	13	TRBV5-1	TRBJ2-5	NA	CVSSFREQETQYF	TGCGTCAGCAGCTTCAGGGAACAAGAGACCCAGTACTTC